Sequencing of this T cell receptor (beta chain) was carried out in a study of shared clonotypes between healthy human individuals. The CDR3 has 14 amino acids. Trimming removed 6 bases at V and 1 base at J, with 13 bases between. Germline CDR1 reads MNHNY; CDR2 reads SVGAGI (reference sequence). This clone was observed once. Donors comprised only Caucasian adults living in Nashville, Tennessee. Over several immunoSEQ plates, each subset's genomic DNA was distributed in even portions. Sequencing of unsorted PBMC DNA was carried out using ten immunoSEQ deep assay plates. This table comes from immunoSEQ multiplex PCR, and its TCRdb copy is limited to in-frame clones, with some not included. In the table there are about 470,000 clones, around 75% of which are singletons.

Input material: PBMCs. The chain combines TRBV6-6 with TRBJ2-7, with TRBD1 as a possible D gene (5 bases). The receptor's source is a woman aged 40 to 49 in good health. Some clones in this sample may be carry-over from other donors' samples. CDR3 nucleotides: TGTGCCAGCAGAAAAGGCGGACAATCCTACGAGCAGTACTTC. Translated: CASRKGGQSYEQYF.